This entry features one TCR beta chain sequence. This entry comes from a study of technical replicates of blood from a handful of donors. CDR1 is PRHDT and CDR2 is FYEKMQ in the germline V gene (reference sequence). The CDR3 has 15 amino acids. V lost 1 base to trimming and J lost 1 base; unmatched junction nucleotides: 3. The protocol was immunoSEQ multiplex PCR, while the TCRdb copy is restricted to in-frame clones and leaves out a portion. The sample lists roughly 76,000 clones, 80% to 90% seen once, with 4.5% to 5.5% in the top ten. The gene calls are TRBV13 and TRBJ2-7, with 8 bases lining up with TRBD1. The sequencing input was PBMCs. This TCR came from a human donor in good health. Some clones in this sample may be carry-over from other donors' samples. CDR3 bases: TGTGCCAGCAGCTTAGATGGACAGGGATCCTACGAGCAGTACTTC. Residues: CASSLDGQGSYEQYF.